These 27 T cell receptor beta chains originate from one sample sequenced in a study of T cells in Graves' hyperthyroidism and ophthalmopathy. TCR beta CDR3 sequences were amplified from RNA transcripts. TCR CDR3 underwent first-round RT-PCR with the HTBI primer set. TCRdb fed the multiplex PCR reads into MiXCR, producing one record per CDR3 protein. The table records about 420,000 distinct CDR3 sequences, around 14% of them present only once. The sequenced sample consisted of blood. The source of these receptors is a woman aged 18-29 years with Graves' hyperthyroidism.

The V call is TRBV20-1, the J call TRBJ1-5, with TRBD1 as a possible D gene (5 bases). This CDR3 contains 14 residues. With 6 bases removed from V and 2 bases from J, the gap between germline ends came to 14 bases. Looked up from germline, CDR1 is DFQATT and CDR2 is SNEGSKA (reference sequence). This CDR3 is CSAVDRVGNQPQHF. The CDR3 DNA follows: TGCAGTGCCGTAGACAGAGTGGGCAATCAGCCCCAGCATTTT.

This clonotype was counted a few times. V and J are TRBV9 and TRBJ1-5, with D possibly TRBD1 on 6 matching bases. The CDR3 has 15 residues. With 0 bases removed from V and 2 bases from J, the gap between germline ends came to 9 bases. Germline CDR1 reads SGDLS; CDR2 reads YYNGEE. The DNA of the CDR3 is TGTGCCAGCAGCGTAGAGGGGGGGCGCAATCAGCCCCAGCATTTT. Its translation: CASSVEGGRNQPQHF.

The rearrangement joins TRBV19 to TRBJ1-1; 9 bases fit TRBD1. Germline assignment: CDR1 LNHDA and CDR2 SQIVND (reference sequence). There are 12 residues in the CDR3. V lost 10 bases, J lost 5 bases, and 5 bases stayed unmatched. In DNA, the CDR3 is TGTGCCACTGCGGGACAGGGAACTGAAGCTTTCTTT. Translation gives CATAGQGTEAFF.

This clonotype has more than one count but fewer than ten. V is TRBV15 and J is TRBJ2-5, with D maybe TRBD1 (6 bases). The CDR3 runs 14 residues. Trimming cost V 5 bases and J 2 bases, with 12 bases left between them. Germline values: CDR1 LNHNV, CDR2 YYDKDF (reference sequence). The CDR3 DNA reads as TGTGCCACCAGCGCCACCAGGGGTCAAGAGACCCAGTACTTC. Protein: CATSATRGQETQYF.

This chain uses TRBV27 with TRBJ2-6, with 7 nucleotides matching TRBD1. The CDR3 length is 15 residues. After removal of 6 bases from V and 2 bases from J, the junction contained 4 bases not matched to a gene. CDR1 is MNHEY, CDR2 SMNVEV, per germline (reference sequence). The CDR3: CASRGGGPGANVLTF. CDR3 DNA: TGTGCCAGCAGAGGGGGCGGCCCTGGGGCCAACGTCCTGACTTTC.

V and J are TRBV15 and TRBJ2-7; D not certain. Germline-derived CDR1 and CDR2 are LNHNV and YYDKDF (reference sequence). This CDR3 is 15 amino acids long. Trimming left V 0 bases short and J 1 base short, with 10 bases between. This chain's CDR3 is CATSREWQLSYEQYF. The CDR3 bases are TGTGCCACCAGCAGAGAATGGCAACTTTCCTACGAGCAGTACTTC.

There are many counts of this clonotype. This rearrangement joins TRBV3-1 to TRBJ2-1, with 8 bases identical to TRBD2. In germline, CDR1 is LGHDT, CDR2 YNNKEL (reference sequence). The V and J ends lost 4 bases and 5 bases, in that order; junction bases with no gene match: 7. The CDR3 sequence is 15 residues long. The CDR3 bases are TGTGCCAGCAGCCTACTAGCGGAGGGGGACAATGAGCAGTTCTTC. Its translation: CASSLLAEGDNEQFF.

This clonotype was counted a few times. This rearrangement joins TRBV7-2 to TRBJ2-1; the match to TRBD2 covers 7 bases. The CDR3 runs to 14 residues. The V segment lost 5 bases and the J segment 9 bases; nucleotides outside the gene matches: 10. Germline V CDR1 and CDR2: SGHTA, FQGNSA. CDR3 bases: TGTGCCAGCAGCCGAGGACTAGTATCCACTGAGCAGTTCTTC. It translates to CASSRGLVSTEQFF. Looking up the rest from reference TRBV7-2 and TRBJ2-1 gives the full variable domain: GAGVSQSPSNKVTEKGKDVELRCDPISGHTALYWYRQSLGQGLEFLIYFQGNSAPDKSGLPSDRFSAERTGGSVSTLTIQRTQQEDSAVYLCASSRGLVSTEQFFGPGTRLTVL.

The chain carries TRBV15 and TRBJ2-7; the D is unclear. CDR3 size: 13 residues. Germline CDR1 and CDR2: LNHNV and YYDKDF (reference sequence). The germline V and J ends were trimmed by 4 bases and 2 bases, with 9 bases remaining between them. CDR3 in DNA: TGTGCCACCAGCACAACCCTAACCTACGAGCAGTACTTC. It yields the protein CATSTTLTYEQYF.

There are many counts of this clonotype. The CDR3: CASTYRAFTDTQYF. The CDR3, as DNA: TGTGCCAGCACCTACCGAGCCTTCACAGATACGCAGTATTTT. The chain is built from TRBV2 and TRBJ2-3; D is unresolved. With 7 bases removed from V and 2 bases from J, the gap between germline ends came to 13 bases. Germline CDR1 SNHLY, CDR2 FYNNEI. The CDR3 consists of 14 residues.

Ten or more counts support this clonotype. The chain recombines TRBV27 with TRBJ2-3; D is unresolved. Germline CDR1 MNHEY, CDR2 SMNVEV (reference sequence). The CDR3 extends over 15 amino acids. V shed 4 bases and J shed 1 base, with 12 bases lying between them. The CDR3 nucleotides are TGTGCCAGCAGTTCCGTGGGGTCTGGCACAGATACGCAGTATTTT. Amino acid sequence: CASSSVGSGTDTQYF.

This clonotype was seen at least ten times. The rearrangement links TRBV7-2 to TRBJ2-2; D may correspond to TRBD1 or TRBD2 (5 bases each). The CDR3 consists of 15 residues. V shed 5 bases and J shed 4 bases, with 14 bases lying between them. The germline gives CDR1 SGHTA, CDR2 FQGNSA. CDR3 in amino acids: CASSLRDRRTGELFF. The CDR3 bases are TGTGCCAGCAGCCTCCGGGACCGTCGCACCGGGGAGCTGTTTTTT.

This clonotype came up a few times. The genes are TRBV27 and TRBJ2-1; 7 positions match TRBD2. The junction had 5 bases not matched to a gene; V was cut back by 7 bases and J by 5 bases. This CDR3 has 13 residues. The germline V gene encodes CDR1 MNHEY and CDR2 SMNVEV (reference sequence). The CDR3 coding sequence is TGTGCCAGCAAGGGACTAAGGAACAATGAGCAGTTCTTC. The encoded protein is CASKGLRNNEQFF.

In this sample, this clonotype turned up a few times. The chain uses TRBV20-1 and TRBJ2-7; D is undetermined. V was clipped by 4 bases and J by 6 bases, with 10 bases between them. Germline V gene sequence: CDR1 DFQATT, CDR2 SNEGSKA (reference sequence). CDR3 length equals 11 residues. This CDR3 reads CSANLVSEQYF. CDR3 nucleotide sequence: TGCAGTGCTAATCTAGTTTCCGAGCAGTACTTC.

This clonotype was recorded many times. The chain uses TRBV6-2 or TRBV6-3 and TRBJ2-5; possible D gene TRBD2, 5 bases. CDR3 length: 15 residues. The germline V and J ends were trimmed by 4 bases and 7 bases, with 19 bases remaining between them. Germline CDR1 and CDR2: MNHEY and SVGEGT. The CDR3 spells CASSSLAGSSWTQYF. As DNA, the CDR3 is TGTGCCAGCAGTTCCTTGGCGGGTTCGTCGTGGACCCAGTACTTC.

Notes on this clonotype: This may be a read error: a much more frequent sequence differs by one nucleotide. The conserved phenylalanine or tryptophan is not found at the CDR3 terminus, so this likely reflects a read error. The genes are TRBV18 and TRBJ2-1, with D perhaps matching TRBD2 (5 bases). CDR1 is KGHSH and CDR2 is LQKENI in the germline V gene. The CDR3 covers 16 residues. The germline V and J ends were trimmed by 3 bases and 0 bases, with 12 bases remaining between them. The CDR3 DNA reads TGTGCCAGCTCACCGGGGAGCCGGAGCTCCTACAATGAGCAGTTCCTC. Amino acids: CASSPGSRSSYNEQFL.

There are a few counts of this clonotype. The chain joins TRBV5-1 to TRBJ1-2; 8 bases line up with TRBD1. The germline V gene has CDR1 SGHRS and CDR2 YFSETQ. The CDR3 covers 15 residues. The ends lost 0 bases at V and 6 bases at J; junction bases unmatched: 7. The CDR3: CASSLVTGEFHGYTF. The CDR3 DNA follows: TGCGCCAGCAGCTTGGTGACAGGGGAATTTCATGGCTACACCTTC.

This clonotype was recorded at least ten times. The V gene is TRBV12-3 or TRBV12-4, the J gene TRBJ2-7, with D possibly matching TRBD2 (6 bases). With 1 base removed from V and 3 bases from J, the gap between germline ends came to 13 bases. The CDR3 loop spans 15 amino acids. In DNA form, the CDR3 reads TGTGCCAGCAGTTTAGGTTCTTTGCGGGGCTACGAGCAGTACTTC. Protein product: CASSLGSLRGYEQYF.

The chain has TRBV10-3 and TRBJ1-1; D possibly corresponds to TRBD1 (5 bases). With 2 bases removed from V and 4 bases from J, the gap between germline ends came to 8 bases. Germline loops: CDR1 ENHRY, CDR2 SYGVKD. The CDR3 is 13 amino acids. The CDR3 is CAISETGATEAFF. CDR3 DNA sequence: TGTGCCATCAGTGAGACCGGGGCCACTGAAGCTTTCTTT.

This clonotype was counted many times. This chain connects TRBV6-1 to TRBJ2-7; TRBD1 aligns across 9 bases. The CDR3 loop spans 15 amino acids. Unmatched junction bases numbered 12, after V lost 6 bases and J lost 6 bases. Germline V gene sequence: CDR1 MNHNS, CDR2 SASEGT. The CDR3 bases are TGTGCCAGCAGCCCAGCACGGGACAGGGTGCTCGAGCAGTACTTC. Protein: CASSPARDRVLEQYF.

This clonotype has just a few counts. The V and J genes are TRBV5-1 and TRBJ2-1; TRBD1 matches at 8 bases. Germline V gene sequence: CDR1 SGHRS, CDR2 YFSETQ. The CDR3 covers 15 residues. The V gene end was trimmed by 3 bases and the J gene end by 3 bases; junction bases not matched to a gene: 5. CDR3 sequence reads: CASSSTGQVYNEQFF. The CDR3 DNA is TGCGCCAGCAGCTCCACGGGACAGGTCTACAATGAGCAGTTCTTC.

This clonotype was recorded many times. The chain links TRBV5-1 to TRBJ2-7, with a possible D match to TRBD2 (6 bases). V lost 6 bases, J lost 5 bases, and 18 bases lay in between. This CDR3 contains 14 residues. Germline V gene sequence: CDR1 SGHRS, CDR2 YFSETQ. This CDR3 is CASTNPEGRHEQYF. The CDR3 DNA is TGCGCCAGCACTAATCCGGAGGGGCGGCACGAGCAGTACTTC.

The rearrangement links TRBV9 to TRBJ2-1, with D possibly being TRBD1 or TRBD2 (7 bases each). The CDR3 totals 16 residues. V lost 3 bases and J 3 bases, leaving 16 bases between the germline ends. Germline lookup yields CDR1 SGDLS and CDR2 YYNGEE. The CDR3 loop reads CASSAGGGAFYNEQFF. The DNA of the CDR3 is TGTGCCAGCAGCGCAGGGGGGGGCGCTTTCTACAATGAGCAGTTCTTC.

This clonotype came up many times. CDR3 protein: CSAKVDTEAFF. As DNA, the CDR3 is TGCAGTGCTAAGGTGGACACTGAAGCTTTCTTT. The genes are TRBV20-1 and TRBJ1-1, with D unclear. Germline CDR1 is DFQATT and CDR2 is SNEGSKA (reference sequence). V gave up 4 bases and J gave up 3 bases, with 6 bases separating them. The CDR3 has 11 residues.

This clonotype was found many times. The chain has TRBV7-2 and TRBJ1-2; possible D gene TRBD1, 5 bases. The germline gives CDR1 SGHTA, CDR2 FQGNSA. The V end lost 5 bases, the J end lost 4 bases, and 17 bases lay between the germline ends. This CDR3 comprises 15 residues. As DNA, the CDR3 is TGTGCCAGCAGCCCATATGGACACGGTGGCTATGGCTACACCTTC. This translates into CASSPYGHGGYGYTF.

Points on this clonotype: A much larger clone differs from this one at a single base, so this may be a read error. The J gene is TRBJ2-7, the V gene TRBV7-6; the match to TRBD1 covers 7 bases. Trimming took 8 bases from V and 6 from J; bases not matched to a gene: 7. This CDR3 spans 12 amino acids. Germline CDR1 and CDR2: SGHVS and FNYEAQ. The CDR3 is CASALTGSEQYF. CDR3 in DNA: TGTGCCAGCGCACTGACAGGGAGCGAGCAGTACTTC. Together with reference TRBV7-6 and TRBJ2-7, the CDR3 gives the full variable domain: GAGVSQSPRYKVTKRGQDVALRCDPISGHVSLYWYRQALGQGPEFLTYFNYEAQQDKSGLPNDRFSAERPEGSISTLTIQRTEQRDSAMYRCASALTGSEQYFGPGTRLTVT.

The CDR3 here is CASSRQGVEETQYF. As DNA, the CDR3 is TGTGCCAGCAGTCGACAGGGGGTTGAAGAGACCCAGTACTTC. The rearrangement uses TRBV6-2 or TRBV6-3 and TRBJ2-5, with 9 bases lining up with TRBD1. The CDR3 is 14 amino acids. After removal of 5 bases from V and 3 bases from J, the junction contained 4 bases not matched to a gene. Germline values: CDR1 MNHEY, CDR2 SVGEGT.